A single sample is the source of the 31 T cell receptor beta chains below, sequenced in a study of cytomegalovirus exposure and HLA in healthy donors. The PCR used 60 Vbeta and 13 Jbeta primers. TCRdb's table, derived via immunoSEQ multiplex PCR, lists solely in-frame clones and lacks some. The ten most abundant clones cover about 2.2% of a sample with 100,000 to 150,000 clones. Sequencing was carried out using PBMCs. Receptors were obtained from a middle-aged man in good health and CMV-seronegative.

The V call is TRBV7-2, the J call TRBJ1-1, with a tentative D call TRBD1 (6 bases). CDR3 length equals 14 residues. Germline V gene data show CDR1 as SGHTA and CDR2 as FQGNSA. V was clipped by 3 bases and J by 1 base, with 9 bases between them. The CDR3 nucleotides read TGTGCCAGCAGCTTCTACAGGGAGAACACTGAAGCTTTCTTT. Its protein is CASSFYRENTEAFF.

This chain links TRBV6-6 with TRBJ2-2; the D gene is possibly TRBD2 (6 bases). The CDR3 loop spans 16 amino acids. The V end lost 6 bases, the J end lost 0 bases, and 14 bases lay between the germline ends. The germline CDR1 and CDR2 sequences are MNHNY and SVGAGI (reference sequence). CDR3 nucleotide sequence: TGTGCCAGCAGCACTCGTAGCGGACCGAACACCGGGGAGCTGTTTTTT. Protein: CASSTRSGPNTGELFF.

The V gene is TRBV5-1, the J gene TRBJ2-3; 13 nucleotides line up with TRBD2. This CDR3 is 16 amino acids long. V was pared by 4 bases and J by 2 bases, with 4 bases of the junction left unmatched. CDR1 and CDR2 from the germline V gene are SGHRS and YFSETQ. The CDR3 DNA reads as TGCGCCAGCAGCACGACTAGCGGGGGGTCCACAGATACGCAGTATTTT. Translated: CASSTTSGGSTDTQYF.

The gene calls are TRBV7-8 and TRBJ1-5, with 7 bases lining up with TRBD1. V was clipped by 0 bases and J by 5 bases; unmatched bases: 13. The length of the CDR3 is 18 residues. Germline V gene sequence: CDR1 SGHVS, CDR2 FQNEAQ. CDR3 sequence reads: CASSLAHDDRAEHQPQHF. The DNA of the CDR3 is TGTGCCAGCAGCTTAGCGCATGACGACAGGGCAGAGCATCAGCCCCAGCATTTT.

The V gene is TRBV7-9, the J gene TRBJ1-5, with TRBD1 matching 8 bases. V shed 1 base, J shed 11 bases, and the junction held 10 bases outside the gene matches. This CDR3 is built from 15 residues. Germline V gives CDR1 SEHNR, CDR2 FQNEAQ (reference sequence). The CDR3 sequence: CASSLGSGGIWAQHF. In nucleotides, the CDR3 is TGTGCCAGCAGCTTAGGTTCAGGGGGCATCTGGGCCCAGCATTTT.

CDR3 sequence reads: CASSYSGLAGPYEQYF. The CDR3 nucleotides are TGTGCCAGCAGTTACTCTGGTCTAGCGGGCCCCTACGAGCAGTACTTC. The chain employs TRBV6-5 and TRBJ2-7; 8 bases are shared with TRBD2. This CDR3 region has 16 residues. With V trimmed by 0 bases and J by 2 bases, 6 bases remained unmatched. In germline, CDR1 is MNHEY, CDR2 SVGAGI.

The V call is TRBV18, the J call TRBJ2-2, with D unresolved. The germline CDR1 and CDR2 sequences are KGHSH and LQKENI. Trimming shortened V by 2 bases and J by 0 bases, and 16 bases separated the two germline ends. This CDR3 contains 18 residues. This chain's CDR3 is CASSPYAPQWSNTGELFF. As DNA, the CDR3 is TGTGCCAGCTCACCATACGCTCCCCAGTGGTCGAACACCGGGGAGCTGTTTTTT.

The CDR3 sequence is CASSILAGTYEQYF. The CDR3, as DNA: TGTGCCAGCAGTATCCTAGCGGGTACCTACGAGCAGTACTTC. V is TRBV28 and J is TRBJ2-5; TRBD2 aligns across 8 bases. The J call could be wrong; TRBJ2-7 is a better fit for the DNA end. The CDR3 extends over 14 amino acids. CDR1 is MDHEN and CDR2 is SYDVKM in the germline V gene.

CDR3 sequence: CASSWGGSSYEQYF. CDR3 bases: TGTGCCAGCTCCTGGGGGGGGAGCTCCTACGAGCAGTACTTC. The chain is built from TRBV19 and TRBJ2-7, with TRBD2 matching over 7 bases. Trimming removed 9 bases from V and 0 bases from J; junction bases left unmatched: 8. This CDR3 region has 14 residues. Germline loops: CDR1 LNHDA, CDR2 SQIVND (reference sequence). Together with reference TRBV19 and TRBJ2-7, the CDR3 gives the full variable domain: DGGITQSPKYLFRKEGQNVTLSCEQNLNHDAMYWYRQDPGQGLRLIYYSQIVNDFQKGDIAEGYSVSREKKESFPLTVTSAQKNPTAFYLCASSWGGSSYEQYFGPGTRLTVT.

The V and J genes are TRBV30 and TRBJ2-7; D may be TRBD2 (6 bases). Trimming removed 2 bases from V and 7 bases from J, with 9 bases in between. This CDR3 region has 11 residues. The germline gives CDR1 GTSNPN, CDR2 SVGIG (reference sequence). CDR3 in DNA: TGTGCCTGGAGTTTGGGGAGGGAGCAGTACTTC. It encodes CAWSLGREQYF.

The CDR3 nucleotides are TGCAGCGTTGCGGGACTAGTCTACAATGAGCAGTTCTTC. Amino acids: CSVAGLVYNEQFF. V gene TRBV29-1 combines with J gene TRBJ2-1, with 8 bases that match TRBD2. J lost 3 bases, V lost 4 bases, and 2 bases had no gene match. Germline loops: CDR1 SQVTM, CDR2 ANQGSEA. The CDR3 is 13 residues long.

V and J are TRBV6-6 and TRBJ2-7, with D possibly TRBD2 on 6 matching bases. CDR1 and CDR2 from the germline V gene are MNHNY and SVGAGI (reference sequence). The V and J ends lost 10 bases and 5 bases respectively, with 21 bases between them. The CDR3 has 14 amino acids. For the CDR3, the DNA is TGTGCCACCCGGCCCCGACTAGGAACACACGAGCAGTACTTC. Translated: CATRPRLGTHEQYF.

The CDR3 sequence is CASSYDAGVLGELFF. Written as DNA, the CDR3 is TGTGCCAGCAGTTACGACGCAGGGGTTCTCGGGGAGCTGTTTTTT. V is TRBV6-5 and J is TRBJ2-2, with D possibly matching TRBD1 (6 bases). CDR1 is MNHEY and CDR2 is SVGAGI in the germline V gene. The CDR3 covers 15 residues. Trimming cost V 2 bases and J 7 bases, with 14 bases left between them.

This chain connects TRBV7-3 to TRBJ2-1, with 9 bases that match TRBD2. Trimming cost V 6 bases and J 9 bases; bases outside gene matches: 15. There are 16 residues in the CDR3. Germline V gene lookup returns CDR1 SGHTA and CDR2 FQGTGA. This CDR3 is CASRPTGLAPVGEQFF. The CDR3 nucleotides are TGTGCCAGCAGACCTACCGGACTAGCGCCCGTAGGTGAGCAGTTCTTC.

DNA for the CDR3: TGTGCCATCGGAACGGGAGGAAGCACAGATACGCAGTATTTT. This sequence encodes CAIGTGGSTDTQYF. This chain uses TRBV10-3 with TRBJ2-3; 7 nucleotides match TRBD2. The CDR3 contains 14 residues. V gave up 8 bases and J gave up 0 bases; unmatched junction bases: 5. The V gene's germline CDR1 is ENHRY and CDR2 SYGVKD.

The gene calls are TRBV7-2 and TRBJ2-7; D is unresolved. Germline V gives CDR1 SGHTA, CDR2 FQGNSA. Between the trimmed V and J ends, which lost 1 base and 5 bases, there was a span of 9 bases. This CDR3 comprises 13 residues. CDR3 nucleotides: TGTGCCAGCAGCTTAGTCGTCCTCCACGAGCAGTACTTC. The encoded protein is CASSLVVLHEQYF.

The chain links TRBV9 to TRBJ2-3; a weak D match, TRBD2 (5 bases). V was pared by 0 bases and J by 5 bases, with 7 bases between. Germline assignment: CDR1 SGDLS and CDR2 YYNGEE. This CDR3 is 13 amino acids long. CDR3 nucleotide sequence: TGTGCCAGCAGCGTAGAACTAGAAGATACGCAGTATTTT. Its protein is CASSVELEDTQYF.

CDR3 in DNA: TGTGCCAGCAGTTACTCGACTAGCGGGAGGCGTTGGAAGCAGTACTTC. This encodes CASSYSTSGRRWKQYF. This chain uses TRBV6-5 with TRBJ2-7; 13 bases agree with TRBD2. The CDR3 is 16 amino acids. CDR1 and CDR2 from the germline V gene are MNHEY and SVGAGI. The J segment lost 8 bases and the V segment lost 0 bases, leaving 7 bases of the junction unmatched.

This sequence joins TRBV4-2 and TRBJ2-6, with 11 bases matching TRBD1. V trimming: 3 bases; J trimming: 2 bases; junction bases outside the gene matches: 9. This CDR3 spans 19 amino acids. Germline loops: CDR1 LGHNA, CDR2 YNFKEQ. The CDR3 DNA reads TGTGCCAGCAGCCATTACCGGACAGGGGGCGTGCCTGGGGCCAACGTCCTGACTTTC. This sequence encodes CASSHYRTGGVPGANVLTF.

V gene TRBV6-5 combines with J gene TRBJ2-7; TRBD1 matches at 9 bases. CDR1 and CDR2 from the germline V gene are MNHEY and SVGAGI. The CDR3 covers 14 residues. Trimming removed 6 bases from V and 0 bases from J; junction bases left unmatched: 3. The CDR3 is CASRGQGPSYEQYF. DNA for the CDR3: TGTGCCAGCAGGGGACAGGGCCCCTCCTACGAGCAGTACTTC.

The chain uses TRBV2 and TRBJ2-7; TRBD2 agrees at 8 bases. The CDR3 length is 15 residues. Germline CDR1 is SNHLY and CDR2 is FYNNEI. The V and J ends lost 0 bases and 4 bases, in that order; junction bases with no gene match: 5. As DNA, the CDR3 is TGTGCCAGCAGTGAAGCGGTCAGCGGGAGTTACGAGCAGTACTTC. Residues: CASSEAVSGSYEQYF.

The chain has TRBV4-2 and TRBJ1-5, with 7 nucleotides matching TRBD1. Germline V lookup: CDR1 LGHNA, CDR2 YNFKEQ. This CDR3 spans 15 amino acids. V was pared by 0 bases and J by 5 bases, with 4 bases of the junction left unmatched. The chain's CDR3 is CASSQDPRGDQPQHF. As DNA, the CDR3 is TGTGCCAGCAGCCAAGATCCCAGGGGGGATCAGCCCCAGCATTTT.

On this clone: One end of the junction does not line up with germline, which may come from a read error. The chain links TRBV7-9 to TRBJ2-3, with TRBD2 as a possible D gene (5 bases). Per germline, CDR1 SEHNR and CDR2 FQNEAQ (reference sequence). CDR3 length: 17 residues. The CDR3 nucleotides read TGTGCCAGCAGCTCCACGAGGGCATATTTTAGCACAAATACGCAGTATTTT. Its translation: CASSSTRAYFSTNTQYF.

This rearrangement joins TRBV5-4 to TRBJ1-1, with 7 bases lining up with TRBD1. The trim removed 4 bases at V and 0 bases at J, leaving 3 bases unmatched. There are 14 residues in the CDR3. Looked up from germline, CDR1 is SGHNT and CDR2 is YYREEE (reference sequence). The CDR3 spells CASSGGQMNTEAFF. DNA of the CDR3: TGTGCCAGCAGCGGGGGACAGATGAACACTGAAGCTTTCTTT. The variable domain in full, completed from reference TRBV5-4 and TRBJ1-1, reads ETGVTQSPTHLIKTRGQQVTLRCSSQSGHNTVSWYQQALGQGPQFIFQYYREEENGRGNFPPRFSGLQFPNYSSELNVNALELDDSALYLCASSGGQMNTEAFFGQGTRLTVV.

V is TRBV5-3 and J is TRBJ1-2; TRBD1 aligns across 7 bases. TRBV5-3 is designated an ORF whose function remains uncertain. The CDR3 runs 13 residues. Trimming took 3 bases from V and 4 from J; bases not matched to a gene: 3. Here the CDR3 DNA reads TGTGCCAGAAGCTCCGGACAGGCCTATGGCTACACCTTC. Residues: CARSSGQAYGYTF.

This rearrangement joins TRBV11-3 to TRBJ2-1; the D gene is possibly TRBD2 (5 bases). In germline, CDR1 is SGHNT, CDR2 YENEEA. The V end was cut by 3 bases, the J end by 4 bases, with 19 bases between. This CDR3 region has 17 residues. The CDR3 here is CASSFFSSLLSYNEQFF. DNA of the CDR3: TGTGCCAGCAGCTTTTTTTCTAGCCTCTTATCGTACAATGAGCAGTTCTTC.

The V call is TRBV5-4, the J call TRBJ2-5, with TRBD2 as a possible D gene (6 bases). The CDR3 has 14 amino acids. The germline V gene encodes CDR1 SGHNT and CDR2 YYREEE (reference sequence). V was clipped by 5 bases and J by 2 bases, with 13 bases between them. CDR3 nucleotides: TGTGCCAGCAGGAGACTAGGCTTACAAGAGACCCAGTACTTC. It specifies CASRRLGLQETQYF. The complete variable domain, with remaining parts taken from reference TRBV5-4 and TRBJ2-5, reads ETGVTQSPTHLIKTRGQQVTLRCSSQSGHNTVSWYQQALGQGPQFIFQYYREEENGRGNFPPRFSGLQFPNYSSELNVNALELDDSALYLCASRRLGLQETQYFGPGTRLLVL.

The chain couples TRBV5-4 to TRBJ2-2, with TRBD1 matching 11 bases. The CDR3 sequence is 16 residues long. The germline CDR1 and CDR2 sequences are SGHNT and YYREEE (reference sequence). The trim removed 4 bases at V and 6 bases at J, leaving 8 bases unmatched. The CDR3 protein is CASSGRTGGAPGELFF. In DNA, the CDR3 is TGTGCCAGCAGCGGACGGACAGGGGGCGCCCCCGGGGAGCTGTTTTTT.

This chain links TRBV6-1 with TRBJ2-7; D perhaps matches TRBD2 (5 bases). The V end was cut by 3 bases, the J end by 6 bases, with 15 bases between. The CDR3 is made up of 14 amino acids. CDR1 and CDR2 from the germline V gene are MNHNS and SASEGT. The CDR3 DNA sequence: TGTGCCAGCAGTGATCGAGGACTCCTGAGCGAGCAGTACTTC. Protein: CASSDRGLLSEQYF.

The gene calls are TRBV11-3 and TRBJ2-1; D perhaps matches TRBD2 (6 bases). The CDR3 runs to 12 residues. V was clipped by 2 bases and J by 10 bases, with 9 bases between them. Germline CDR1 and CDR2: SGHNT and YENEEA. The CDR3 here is CASSLSGREQFF. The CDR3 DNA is TGTGCCAGCAGCTTAAGTGGGAGGGAGCAGTTCTTC.

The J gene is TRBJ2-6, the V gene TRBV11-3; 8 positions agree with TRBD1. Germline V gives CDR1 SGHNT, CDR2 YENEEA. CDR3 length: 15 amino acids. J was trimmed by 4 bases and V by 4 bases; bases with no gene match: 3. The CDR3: CASSSRDRGANVLTF. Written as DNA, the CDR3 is TGTGCCAGCAGCTCCCGGGACAGGGGGGCCAACGTCCTGACTTTC.